A single sample gave rise to the 15 T cell receptor beta chains below, sequenced in a study of Ad26.COV2.S vaccination and SARS-CoV-2 variants. Here immunoSEQ multiplex PCR was the method, and the copy in TCRdb shows in-frame clones only, minus some. The sample records a few hundred thousand clones, 85% to 90% being singletons. Noted treatment: 19 received Ad26.COV2.S at low or high dose, single or two shots; about 5 received placebo; per-sample allocation not given. Material that was analyzed had been drawn on day 63 after the first vaccine or placebo injection. The input for sequencing was peripheral blood, taken in a trial of Ad26.COV2.S vaccine versus placebo. The receptors come from a person aged 18-65 years who received the Ad26.COV2.S COVID-19 vaccine or a placebo.

V usage is TRBV11-3 and J usage is TRBJ2-1, with D maybe TRBD1 (6 bases). V was pared by 4 bases and J by 4 bases, with 14 bases between. The CDR3 contains 15 residues. Germline V lookup: CDR1 SGHNT, CDR2 YENEEA. CDR3 nucleotide sequence: TGTGCCAGCAGCTATACAGGGCCACGATACAATGAGCAGTTCTTC. Its translation: CASSYTGPRYNEQFF.

In the case of this clone: The sample contains more than one DNA sequence encoding this CDR3. The chain is built from TRBV4-3 and TRBJ1-5, with TRBD1 as a possible D gene (6 bases). Germline V CDR1 and CDR2: LGHNA, YSLEER. The CDR3 spans 14 residues. V lost 0 bases and J 7 bases, leaving 10 bases between the germline ends. The CDR3 DNA reads as TGCGCCAGCAGCCAAGATCCCGGGGGCCAGCCCCAGCATTTT. Translated: CASSQDPGGQPQHF.

The rearrangement joins TRBV18 to TRBJ1-3, with D unclear. This CDR3 has 14 residues. Germline CDR1 and CDR2: KGHSH and LQKENI. V lost 5 bases and J 0 bases, leaving 8 bases between the germline ends. For the CDR3, the DNA is TGTGCCAGCTCAGATACCTCCTCTGGAAACACCATATATTTT. Protein: CASSDTSSGNTIYF.

The table lists this clone with a count of one. The chain carries TRBV28 and TRBJ1-1; no definite D call. The CDR3 runs to 13 residues. The germline V gene encodes CDR1 MDHEN and CDR2 SYDVKM. Trimming removed 6 bases at V and 1 base at J, with 9 bases between. Here the CDR3 reads CASSYSGNTEAFF. CDR3 coding DNA: TGTGCCAGCAGCTACTCGGGGAACACTGAAGCTTTCTTT.

For this clone: At one of its ends the junction is not consistent with the germline gene, which may arise from a read error. This chain links TRBV6-5 with TRBJ2-3; a possible D gene is TRBD2 (6 bases). The germline V gene encodes CDR1 MNHEY and CDR2 SVGAGI. This CDR3 contains 16 residues. CDR3 DNA: TGTGCCAGCAGTTACCAGAGCCGGGAGCCTTCAGATATGCAGTATTTT. Its protein is CASSYQSREPSDMQYF.

The V and J genes are TRBV6-6 and TRBJ2-5; no clear D gene. The CDR3 sequence is 12 residues long. Deletions cut 6 bases from V and 5 bases from J, with 10 bases between. In germline, CDR1 is MNHNY, CDR2 SVGAGI (reference sequence). CDR3 DNA sequence: TGTGCCAGCAGGTTCAGCGTGGAGACCCAGTACTTC. As protein: CASRFSVETQYF.

The chain joins TRBV2 to TRBJ1-1; D may be TRBD1 (6 bases). In germline, CDR1 is SNHLY, CDR2 FYNNEI. V lost 1 base, J lost 8 bases, and 11 bases lay in between. The length of the CDR3 is 13 residues. The CDR3 here is CASSEVNGQEAFF. DNA of the CDR3: TGTGCCAGCAGTGAAGTGAATGGACAGGAAGCTTTCTTT. Drawing the rest from reference TRBV2 and TRBJ1-1, the complete variable domain is EPEVTQTPSHQVTQMGQEVILRCVPISNHLYFYWYRQILGQKVEFLVSFYNNEISEKSEIFDDQFSVERPDGSNFTLKIRSTKLEDSAMYFCASSEVNGQEAFFGQGTRLTVV.

V usage is TRBV7-2 and J usage is TRBJ2-7, with D hard to call. V was clipped by 5 bases and J by 7 bases, with 12 bases between them. The V gene's germline CDR1 is SGHTA and CDR2 FQGNSA. There are 12 residues in the CDR3. The CDR3 loop reads CASSPSDIEQYF. The CDR3 nucleotides are TGTGCCAGCAGCCCCAGTGATATAGAGCAGTACTTC.

This chain links TRBV12-3 or TRBV12-4 with TRBJ1-1; no reliable D call. The CDR3 has 12 residues. The ends were cut back, 4 bases at V and 11 bases at J, with 14 bases in the middle. The CDR3 spells CASSSHRTWAFF. The CDR3 DNA reads TGTGCCAGCAGTTCCCACAGAACGTGGGCTTTCTTT.

This sequence joins TRBV14 and TRBJ2-2, with TRBD1 identical over 8 bases. J lost 4 bases, V lost 4 bases, and 5 bases had no gene match. Germline CDR1 reads SGHDN; CDR2 reads FVKESK. The CDR3 sequence is 15 residues long. CDR3 nucleotides: TGTGCCAGCAGCCCTTCGACAGGGGCCACCGGGGAGCTGTTTTTT. Translation gives CASSPSTGATGELFF.

The J gene is TRBJ2-1, the V gene TRBV2; TRBD2 matches 10 bases. The V gene end was trimmed by 2 bases and the J gene end by 6 bases; junction bases not matched to a gene: 4. CDR1 and CDR2 (germline): SNHLY, FYNNEI. This CDR3 contains 15 residues. CDR3 residues: CASSETGTSVNEQFF. CDR3 coding DNA: TGTGCCAGCAGTGAAACCGGGACTAGCGTCAATGAGCAGTTCTTC.

This clone was picked up one time. The chain uses TRBV2 and TRBJ2-2, with 8 bases identical to TRBD1. CDR1 and CDR2 (germline): SNHLY, FYNNEI. The CDR3 runs to 15 residues. J was trimmed by 4 bases and V by 7 bases; bases with no gene match: 8. As DNA, the CDR3 is TGTGCCAGCATTGGACAGGGTTTGGGCACCGGGGAGCTGTTTTTT. Translating gives CASIGQGLGTGELFF.

As to this clone: The sample holds other DNA sequences that translate to the same CDR3. The chain employs TRBV18 and TRBJ1-5; D gene uncertain. CDR3 length: 13 amino acids. The V and J ends lost 3 bases and 2 bases respectively, with 5 bases between them. Germline V lookup: CDR1 KGHSH, CDR2 LQKENI. As DNA, the CDR3 is TGTGCCAGCTCACCGGGAGGCAATCAGCCCCAGCATTTT. It codes for CASSPGGNQPQHF.

V is TRBV12-3 or TRBV12-4 and J is TRBJ1-2; D is ambiguous. The CDR3 length is 12 residues. Trimming shortened V by 6 bases and J by 5 bases, and 10 bases separated the two germline ends. CDR3 bases: TGTGCCAGCAGCCCAAGCCCTTATGGCTACACCTTC. Encoded protein: CASSPSPYGYTF.

The rearrangement joins TRBV4-3 to TRBJ1-2, with D possibly TRBD1 on 5 matching bases. Trimming stripped 0 bases from V and 5 bases from J, with 19 bases between. Germline-derived CDR1 and CDR2 are LGHNA and YSLEER. The CDR3 sequence is 17 residues long. CDR3 protein: CASSQDLDNGLIYGYTF. The CDR3 DNA sequence: TGCGCCAGCAGCCAAGATCTGGACAACGGGCTCATTTATGGCTACACCTTC.